Below, 30 T cell receptor beta chains from the same sample are listed, as sequenced in a study of shared clonotypes between healthy human individuals. Here immunoSEQ multiplex PCR was the method, and the copy in TCRdb shows in-frame clones only, minus some. The sample has 600,000 to 750,000 clones, about 90% seen once. The sample comprised memory CD8+ T cells from PBMCs. Subset here: CD45RO+ cells pooled with CCR7-negative TemRA cells. Receptors were obtained from a man aged 18 to 30 in good health. Some clones in this sample may be carry-over from other donors' samples.

Note on this clone: This same CDR3 is encoded by further DNA sequences in the sample. This chain links TRBV19 with TRBJ1-1, with D unclear. Germline loops: CDR1 LNHDA, CDR2 SQIVND (reference sequence). The CDR3 loop spans 13 amino acids. V was pared by 2 bases and J by 0 bases, with 4 bases between. CDR3 sequence reads: CASSISLNTEAFF. The CDR3 bases are TGTGCCAGTAGTATAAGCCTGAACACTGAAGCTTTCTTT.

CDR3 loop: CASRAGATGELFF. The CDR3 DNA is TGTGCCAGCAGGGCAGGGGCAACCGGGGAGCTGTTTTTT. The rearrangement uses TRBV27 and TRBJ2-2; tentative D call: TRBD1 (6 bases). Between the trimmed V and J ends, which lost 6 bases and 5 bases, there was a span of 10 bases. This CDR3 comprises 13 residues. Germline values: CDR1 MNHEY, CDR2 SMNVEV (reference sequence).

The chain uses TRBV27 and TRBJ1-5, with D hard to call. The CDR3 is 14 residues long. Germline V lookup: CDR1 MNHEY, CDR2 SMNVEV (reference sequence). The germline V and J ends were trimmed by 6 bases and 6 bases, with 15 bases remaining between them. For the CDR3, the DNA is TGTGCCAGCAGGATAAGGACCCTAGGTCAGCCCCAGCATTTT. It codes for CASRIRTLGQPQHF.

This sequence joins TRBV4-1 and TRBJ2-4; 8 nucleotides match TRBD2. Trimming cost V 4 bases and J 0 bases; bases outside gene matches: 11. The CDR3 has 18 amino acids. Germline V gene sequence: CDR1 MGHRA, CDR2 YSYEKL. CDR3 nucleotides: TGCGCCAGCAGCCCCGGCGGGGTAGCGGGGTTAGCCAAAAACATTCAGTACTTC. Translation gives CASSPGGVAGLAKNIQYF.

This chain links TRBV19 with TRBJ2-2; D is unclear. The CDR3 is 14 residues long. Germline CDR1 is LNHDA and CDR2 is SQIVND (reference sequence). Trimming took off 3 bases at V and 4 bases at J, with 9 bases between the two ends. CDR3 sequence (DNA): TGTGCCAGTAGTATCCCCCAGATCACCGGGGAGCTGTTTTTT. This translates into CASSIPQITGELFF. The full variable domain, its missing parts supplied by reference TRBV19 and TRBJ2-2, is DGGITQSPKYLFRKEGQNVTLSCEQNLNHDAMYWYRQDPGQGLRLIYYSQIVNDFQKGDIAEGYSVSREKKESFPLTVTSAQKNPTAFYLCASSIPQITGELFFGEGSRLTVL.

The CDR3 DNA is TGTGCCAGCAGCTCCAGGGGTCCCGGGGAGCTGTTTTTT. This codes for CASSSRGPGELFF. The gene calls are TRBV7-3 and TRBJ2-2, with D maybe TRBD1 (6 bases). The V gene lost 4 bases and the J gene lost 6 bases, with 9 bases spanning the gap. Per the germline V gene, CDR1 is SGHTA and CDR2 is FQGTGA. The CDR3 extends over 13 amino acids. The full variable domain, with the rest looked up from reference TRBV7-3 and TRBJ2-2, is GAGVSQTPSNKVTEKGKYVELRCDPISGHTALYWYRQSLGQGPEFLIYFQGTGAADDSGLPNDRFFAVRPEGSVSTLKIQRTERGDSAVYLCASSSRGPGELFFGEGSRLTVL.

V is TRBV30 and J is TRBJ1-2; maybe TRBD1 (5 bases). Per germline, CDR1 GTSNPN and CDR2 SVGIG (reference sequence). Trimming took off 0 bases at V and 3 bases at J, with 17 bases between the two ends. The CDR3 has 16 amino acids. The CDR3 DNA is TGTGCCTGGAGTGTACTTCGGGAAGGGGACTACTATGGCTACACCTTC. Its protein is CAWSVLREGDYYGYTF. Together with reference TRBV30 and TRBJ1-2, the CDR3 gives the full variable domain: SQTIHQWPATLVQPVGSPLSLECTVEGTSNPNLYWYRQAAGRGLQLLFYSVGIGQISSEVPQNLSASRPQDRQFILSSKKLLLSDSGFYLCAWSVLREGDYYGYTFGSGTRLTVV.

V is TRBV11-2 and J is TRBJ2-7; the D is unclear. The ends were cut back, 6 bases at V and 1 base at J, with 10 bases in the middle. The germline CDR1 and CDR2 sequences are SGHAT and FQNNGV. The CDR3 runs to 13 residues. As DNA, the CDR3 is TGTGCCAGCAGTCCCAGCGTTTCCTACGAGCAGTACTTC. This encodes CASSPSVSYEQYF. Full variable domain (missing parts from reference TRBV11-2 and TRBJ2-7): EAGVAQSPRYKIIEKRQSVAFWCNPISGHATLYWYQQILGQGPKLLIQFQNNGVVDDSQLPKDRFSAERLKGVDSTLKIQPAKLEDSAVYLCASSPSVSYEQYFGPGTRLTVT.

The CDR3 here is CASLNLGGSAGELFF. The CDR3 DNA is TGTGCCAGCCTTAACTTGGGGGGGTCTGCCGGGGAGCTGTTTTTT. The gene calls are TRBV6-5 and TRBJ2-2; TRBD2 matches at 7 bases. J lost 6 bases, V lost 8 bases, and 12 bases had no gene match. CDR3 length equals 15 residues. Germline-derived CDR1 and CDR2 are MNHEY and SVGAGI.

This clone was counted once. The chain employs TRBV19 and TRBJ1-5, with D possibly matching TRBD1 (5 bases). With 5 bases removed from V and 9 bases from J, the gap between germline ends came to 23 bases. The CDR3 runs 16 residues. Germline loops: CDR1 LNHDA, CDR2 SQIVND (reference sequence). CDR3 amino acids: CASSAIHGTVDGPQHF. The CDR3 nucleotides read TGTGCCAGTAGTGCCATTCACGGGACGGTGGATGGGCCCCAGCATTTT.

Of note for this clone: One junction end does not reproduce the germline sequence, and a read error may be involved. The rearrangement uses TRBV11-2 and TRBJ2-5; no clear D gene. CDR3 size: 14 residues. Germline CDR1 SGHAT, CDR2 FQNNGV. For the CDR3, the DNA is TGTGCCAGCAGCTTAGCTGTAAATGGGATACTCATGGACTTC. Translating it yields CASSLAVNGILMDF.

On this clone itself: Other DNA sequences in this specimen translate into the identical CDR3. The rearrangement uses TRBV6-5 and TRBJ2-1, with D unclear. CDR1 is MNHEY and CDR2 is SVGAGI in the germline V gene. Between the trimmed V and J ends, which lost 2 bases and 7 bases, there was a span of 9 bases. This CDR3 region has 13 residues. CDR3 coding DNA: TGTGCCAGCAGTTACGGAGAAGGGAATGAGCAGTTCTTC. It codes for CASSYGEGNEQFF.

The chain joins TRBV7-9 to TRBJ2-7; the match to TRBD1 covers 9 bases. The germline V gene encodes CDR1 SEHNR and CDR2 FQNEAQ (reference sequence). V lost 5 bases to trimming and J lost 0 bases; unmatched junction nucleotides: 5. The CDR3 consists of 15 residues. The CDR3 loop reads CASSTGQGSSYEQYF. The CDR3 DNA reads TGTGCCAGCAGCACGGGACAGGGTAGCTCCTACGAGCAGTACTTC.

The J gene is TRBJ2-3, the V gene TRBV11-2; possibly TRBD2 for D (6 bases). This CDR3 comprises 15 residues. Germline assignment: CDR1 SGHAT and CDR2 FQNNGV. The ends were cut back, 5 bases at V and 2 bases at J, with 14 bases in the middle. The CDR3 protein is CASSLGPGATDTQYF. The DNA for the CDR3 is TGTGCCAGCAGCCTGGGGCCGGGAGCCACAGATACGCAGTATTTT.

This CDR3 is CASSVARRAGANVLTF. CDR3 DNA: TGTGCCAGCAGCGTAGCTCGGAGAGCTGGGGCCAACGTCCTGACTTTC. The V and J genes are TRBV9 and TRBJ2-6; D unresolved. V dropped 0 bases and J dropped 2 bases, with 9 bases sitting between them. CDR3 length: 16 residues. In germline, CDR1 is SGDLS, CDR2 YYNGEE.

This clone was observed a few times. The chain uses TRBV29-1 and TRBJ1-1; tentatively, D is TRBD1 (6 bases). The V gene's germline CDR1 is SQVTM and CDR2 ANQGSEA. This CDR3 spans 10 amino acids. V was trimmed by 4 bases and J by 8 bases, leaving 8 bases between them. CDR3 loop: CSVGGPEAFF. The CDR3, as DNA: TGCAGCGTTGGGGGGCCAGAAGCTTTCTTT.

V is TRBV2 and J is TRBJ2-5; TRBD2 agrees at 9 bases. The end of the DNA fits TRBJ2-7 better, so the J call may be wrong. The CDR3 spans 17 residues. Germline CDR1 reads SNHLY; CDR2 reads FYNNEI. The CDR3 DNA reads as TGTGCCAGCAGTGAAGCAGGAACTAGCGGGCTTTCCTACGAGCAGTACTTC. Its protein product is CASSEAGTSGLSYEQYF.

V usage is TRBV30 and J usage is TRBJ2-5, with 12 bases identical to TRBD1. The germline gives CDR1 GTSNPN, CDR2 SVGIG (reference sequence). The length of the CDR3 is 16 residues. Losses at the gene ends were 0 bases for V and 5 bases for J; bases not matched to a gene: 7. CDR3 nucleotides: TGTGCCTGGAGTGTAGGCATTGGGACAGGGGGCGAGACCCAGTACTTC. As protein: CAWSVGIGTGGETQYF. The variable domain in full, with the rest retrieved from reference TRBV30 and TRBJ2-5, is SQTIHQWPATLVQPVGSPLSLECTVEGTSNPNLYWYRQAAGRGLQLLFYSVGIGQISSEVPQNLSASRPQDRQFILSSKKLLLSDSGFYLCAWSVGIGTGGETQYFGPGTRLLVL.

CDR3 protein: CASSLEDRVVFTDTQYF. CDR3 coding DNA: TGTGCCAGCAGCTTGGAGGACAGGGTAGTCTTCACAGATACGCAGTATTTT. The gene calls are TRBV5-5 and TRBJ2-3, with 8 bases lining up with TRBD1. CDR3 length: 17 residues. Germline CDR1 is SGHKS and CDR2 is YYEKEE (reference sequence). Trimming removed 0 bases from V and 2 bases from J; junction bases left unmatched: 8. The full variable domain, completed using reference TRBV5-5 and TRBJ2-3, is DAGVTQSPTHLIKTRGQQVTLRCSPISGHKSVSWYQQVLGQGPQFIFQYYEKEERGRGNFPDRFSARQFPNYSSELNVNALLLGDSALYLCASSLEDRVVFTDTQYFGPGTRLTVL.

This clone was observed at least ten times. Just one base apart from a much larger clone, this may be a read error. Different DNA sequences within this sample yield the same CDR3. This chain joins TRBV10-1 and TRBJ1-1; D gene unclear. Trimming stripped 3 bases from V and 0 bases from J, with 5 bases between. The CDR3 has 13 amino acids. CDR1 is WNHNN and CDR2 is SYGVQD in the germline V gene (reference sequence). In DNA, the CDR3 is TGCGCCAGCAGTGATGGGGTGAACACTGAAGCTTTCTTT. Translation gives CASSDGVNTEAFF.

The chain combines TRBV9 with TRBJ2-7, with TRBD1 as a possible D gene (5 bases). Germline loops: CDR1 SGDLS, CDR2 YYNGEE. The CDR3 totals 14 residues. With 0 bases removed from V and 3 bases from J, the gap between germline ends came to 10 bases. The CDR3 DNA reads TGTGCCAGCAGCGTAGATTCCAGGGACTACGAGCAGTACTTC. This gives the protein CASSVDSRDYEQYF.

The rearrangement joins TRBV23-1 to TRBJ2-4; no reliable D call. TRBV23-1 falls under the ORF class, with uncertain function. The CDR3 consists of 17 residues. Deletions cut 0 bases from V and 2 bases from J, with 14 bases between. CDR3 bases: TGCGCCAGCAGTCAATCGAACCCCGGGTGGTCCAAAAACATTCAGTACTTC. Translating gives CASSQSNPGWSKNIQYF.

This clone was detected once. This sequence joins TRBV27 and TRBJ2-2; weak D call: TRBD1 (6 bases). There are 17 residues in the CDR3. V was cut by 5 bases and J by 4 bases, with 20 bases left in between. Germline lookup yields CDR1 MNHEY and CDR2 SMNVEV (reference sequence). As DNA, the CDR3 is TGTGCCAGCAGTGATCCCCGGCCAGGGGCCTTCACCGGGGAGCTGTTTTTT. It is translated as CASSDPRPGAFTGELFF.

This rearrangement joins TRBV29-1 to TRBJ1-2, with 11 bases aligning to TRBD1. CDR1 and CDR2 from the germline V gene are SQVTM and ANQGSEA. Trimming cost V 1 base and J 8 bases; bases outside gene matches: 12. CDR3 length equals 16 residues. The DNA of the CDR3 is TGCAGCGTTGAAGGTGGGACAGGGGGGATCTTACAGGGCTACACCTTC. Amino acid sequence: CSVEGGTGGILQGYTF.

In nucleotides, the CDR3 is TGTGCCAGTACCTGGGACACTTCTGGAAACACCATATATTTT. It is translated as CASTWDTSGNTIYF. The rearrangement uses TRBV19 and TRBJ1-3; D is possibly TRBD1 (6 bases). V lost 7 bases to trimming and J lost 1 base, with 11 bases between them. In germline, CDR1 is LNHDA, CDR2 SQIVND (reference sequence). The CDR3 extends over 14 amino acids.

The chain links TRBV11-2 to TRBJ2-5; 7 bases align to TRBD1. Germline V CDR1 and CDR2: SGHAT, FQNNGV. V shed 4 bases, J shed 3 bases, and the junction held 8 bases outside the gene matches. This CDR3 has 15 residues. The CDR3 DNA sequence: TGTGCCAGCAGCTCAATCCGGGACAGTGAAGAGACCCAGTACTTC. Protein product: CASSSIRDSEETQYF.

This chain uses TRBV7-9 with TRBJ1-1, with D tentatively TRBD1 (6 bases). The CDR3 is 15 amino acids. V was trimmed by 5 bases and J by 0 bases, leaving 13 bases between them. Germline lookup yields CDR1 SEHNR and CDR2 FQNEAQ (reference sequence). CDR3 in DNA: TGTGCCAGCAGCGCTATCGGGGGCATGAACACTGAAGCTTTCTTT. Translated, it gives CASSAIGGMNTEAFF. Variable domain in full (rest from reference TRBV7-9 and TRBJ1-1): DTGVSQNPRHKITKRGQNVTFRCDPISEHNRLYWYRQTLGQGPEFLTYFQNEAQLEKSRLLSDRFSAERPKGSFSTLEIQRTEQGDSAMYLCASSAIGGMNTEAFFGQGTRLTVV.

The J gene is TRBJ2-2, the V gene TRBV19, with a weak D call TRBD2 (6 bases). The CDR3 totals 15 residues. Looked up from germline, CDR1 is LNHDA and CDR2 is SQIVND (reference sequence). The germline V and J ends were trimmed by 4 bases and 3 bases, with 12 bases remaining between them. Written as DNA, the CDR3 is TGTGCCAGTAGTAACCCCGGGAGAGACACCGGGGAGCTGTTTTTT. Amino acid sequence: CASSNPGRDTGELFF.

The chain employs TRBV6-5 and TRBJ2-7, with D maybe TRBD2 (5 bases). The CDR3 extends over 15 amino acids. Trimming removed 5 bases at V and 1 base at J, with 15 bases between. Germline loops: CDR1 MNHEY, CDR2 SVGAGI. The CDR3 DNA follows: TGTGCCAGCAGTCCCGGACTCTCGAATTCCTACGAGCAGTACTTC. It translates to CASSPGLSNSYEQYF.

The CDR3 spells CASSLDNDRPYGYTF. The CDR3 DNA is TGTGCCAGCAGCTTGGACAACGACAGGCCCTATGGCTACACCTTC. The V call is TRBV7-8, the J call TRBJ1-2; a possible D gene is TRBD1 (6 bases). The CDR3 contains 15 residues. Trimming left V 3 bases short and J 4 bases short, with 15 bases between. Germline CDR1 is SGHVS and CDR2 is FQNEAQ.